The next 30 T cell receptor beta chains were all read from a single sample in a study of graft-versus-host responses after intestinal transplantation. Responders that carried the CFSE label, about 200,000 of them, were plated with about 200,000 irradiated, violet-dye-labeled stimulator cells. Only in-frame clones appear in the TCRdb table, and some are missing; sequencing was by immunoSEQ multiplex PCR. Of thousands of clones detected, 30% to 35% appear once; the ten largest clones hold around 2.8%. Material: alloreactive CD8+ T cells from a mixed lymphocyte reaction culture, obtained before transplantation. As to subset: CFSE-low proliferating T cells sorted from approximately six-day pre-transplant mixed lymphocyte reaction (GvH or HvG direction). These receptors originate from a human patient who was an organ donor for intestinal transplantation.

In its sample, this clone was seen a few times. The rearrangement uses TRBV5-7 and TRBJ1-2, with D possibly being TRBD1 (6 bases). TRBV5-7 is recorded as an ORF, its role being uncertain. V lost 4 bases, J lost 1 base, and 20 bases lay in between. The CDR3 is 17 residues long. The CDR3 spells CASSPRGSTRSNYGYTF. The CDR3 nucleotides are TGTGCCAGCAGCCCCAGGGGATCGACCCGGAGTAACTATGGCTACACCTTC.

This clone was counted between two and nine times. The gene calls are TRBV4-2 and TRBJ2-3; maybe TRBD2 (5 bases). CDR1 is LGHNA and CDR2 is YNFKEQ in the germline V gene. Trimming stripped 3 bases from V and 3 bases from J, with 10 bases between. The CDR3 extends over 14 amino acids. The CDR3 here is CASSQGRETDTQYF. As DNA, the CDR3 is TGTGCCAGCAGCCAGGGTAGGGAGACAGATACGCAGTATTTT.

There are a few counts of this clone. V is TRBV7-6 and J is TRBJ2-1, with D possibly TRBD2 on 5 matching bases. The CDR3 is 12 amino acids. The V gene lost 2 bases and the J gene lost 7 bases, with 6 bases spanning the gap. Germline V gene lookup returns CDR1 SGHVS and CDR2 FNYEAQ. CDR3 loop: CASSLRGNEQFF. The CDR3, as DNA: TGTGCCAGCAGCTTAAGAGGGAATGAGCAGTTCTTC.

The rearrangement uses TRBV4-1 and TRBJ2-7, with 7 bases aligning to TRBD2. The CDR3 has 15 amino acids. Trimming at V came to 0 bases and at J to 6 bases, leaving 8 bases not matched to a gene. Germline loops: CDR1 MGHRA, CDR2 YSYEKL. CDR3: CASSQDRTRWGEQYF. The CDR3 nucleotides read TGCGCCAGCAGCCAAGATCGGACTAGGTGGGGCGAGCAGTACTTC.

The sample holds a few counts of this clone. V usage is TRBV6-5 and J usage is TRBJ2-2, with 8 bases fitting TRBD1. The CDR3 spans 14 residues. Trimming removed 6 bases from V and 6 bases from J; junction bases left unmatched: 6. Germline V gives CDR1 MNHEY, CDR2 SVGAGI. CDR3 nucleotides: TGTGCCAGCAGCACAGGGGGAGAGGCCGGGGAGCTGTTTTTT. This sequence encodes CASSTGGEAGELFF.

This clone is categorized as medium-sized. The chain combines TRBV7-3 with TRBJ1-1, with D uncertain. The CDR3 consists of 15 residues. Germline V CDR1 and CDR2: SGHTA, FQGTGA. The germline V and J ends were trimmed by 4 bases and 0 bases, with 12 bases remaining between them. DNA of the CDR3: TGTGCCAGCAGCTCCCCCGTACACATGAACACTGAAGCTTTCTTT. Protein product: CASSSPVHMNTEAFF.

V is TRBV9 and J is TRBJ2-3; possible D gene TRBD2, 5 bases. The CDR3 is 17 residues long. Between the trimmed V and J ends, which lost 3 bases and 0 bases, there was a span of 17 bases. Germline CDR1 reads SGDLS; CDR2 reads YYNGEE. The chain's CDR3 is CASSEPAGRTSTDTQYF. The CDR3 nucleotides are TGTGCCAGCAGCGAGCCCGCGGGCAGGACTAGCACAGATACGCAGTATTTT.

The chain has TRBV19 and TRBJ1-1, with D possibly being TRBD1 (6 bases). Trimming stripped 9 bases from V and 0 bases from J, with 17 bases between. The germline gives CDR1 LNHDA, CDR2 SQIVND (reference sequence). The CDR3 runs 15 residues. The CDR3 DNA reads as TGTGCCAGCGAAAAAGGGGGGGGGATGAACACTGAAGCTTTCTTT. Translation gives CASEKGGGMNTEAFF.

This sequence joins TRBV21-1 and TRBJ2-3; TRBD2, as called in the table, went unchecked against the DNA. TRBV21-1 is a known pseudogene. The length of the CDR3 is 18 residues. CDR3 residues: CASSKVSRGGARADTQYF. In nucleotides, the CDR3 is TGTGCCAGCAGCAAAGTAAGTCGTGGCGGCGCGCGGGCAGATACGCAGTATTTT.

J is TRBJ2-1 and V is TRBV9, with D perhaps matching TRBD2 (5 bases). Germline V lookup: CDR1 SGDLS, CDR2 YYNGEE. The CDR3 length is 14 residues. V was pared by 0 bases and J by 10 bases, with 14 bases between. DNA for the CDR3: TGTGCCAGCAGCGTAGACGATGGAGGCCGAGAGCAGTTCTTC. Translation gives CASSVDDGGREQFF.

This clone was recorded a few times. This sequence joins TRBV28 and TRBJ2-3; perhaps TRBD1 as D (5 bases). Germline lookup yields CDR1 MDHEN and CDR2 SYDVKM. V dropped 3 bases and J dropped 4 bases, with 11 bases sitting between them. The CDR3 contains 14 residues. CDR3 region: CASSFGAGADTQYF. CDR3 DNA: TGTGCCAGCAGTTTTGGGGCCGGCGCAGATACGCAGTATTTT.

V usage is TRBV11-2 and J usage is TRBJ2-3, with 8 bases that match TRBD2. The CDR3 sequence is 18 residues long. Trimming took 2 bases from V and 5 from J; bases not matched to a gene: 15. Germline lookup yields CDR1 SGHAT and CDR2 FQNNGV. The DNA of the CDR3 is TGTGCCAGCAGCTTACGTGGAAGCGGGAGTAGGATGGGAGATACGCAGTATTTT. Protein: CASSLRGSGSRMGDTQYF.

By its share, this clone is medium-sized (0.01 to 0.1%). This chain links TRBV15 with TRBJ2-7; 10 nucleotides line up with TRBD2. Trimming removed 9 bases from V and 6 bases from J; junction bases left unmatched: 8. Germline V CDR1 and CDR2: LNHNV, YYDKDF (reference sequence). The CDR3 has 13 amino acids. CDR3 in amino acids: CATSAGGIGEQYF. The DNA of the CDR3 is TGTGCCACATCAGCGGGGGGGATCGGCGAGCAGTACTTC.

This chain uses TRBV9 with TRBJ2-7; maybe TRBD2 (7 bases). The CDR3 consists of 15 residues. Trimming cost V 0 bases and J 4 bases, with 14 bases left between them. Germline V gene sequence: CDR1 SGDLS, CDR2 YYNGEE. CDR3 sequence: CASSVGGGGGYEQYF. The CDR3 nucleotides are TGTGCCAGCAGCGTAGGCGGGGGAGGGGGTTACGAGCAGTACTTC. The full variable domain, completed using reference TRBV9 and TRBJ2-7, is DSGVTQTPKHLITATGQRVTLRCSPRSGDLSVYWYQQSLDQGLQFLIQYYNGEERAKGNILERFSAQQFPDLHSELNLSSLELGDSALYFCASSVGGGGGYEQYFGPGTRLTVT.

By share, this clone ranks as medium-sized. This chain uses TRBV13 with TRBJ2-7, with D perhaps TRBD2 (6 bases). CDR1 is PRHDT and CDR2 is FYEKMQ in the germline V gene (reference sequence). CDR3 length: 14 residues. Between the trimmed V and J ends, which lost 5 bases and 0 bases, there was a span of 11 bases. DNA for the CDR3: TGTGCCAGCAGCCGTAGCGGCAGCTCCTACGAGCAGTACTTC. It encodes CASSRSGSSYEQYF.

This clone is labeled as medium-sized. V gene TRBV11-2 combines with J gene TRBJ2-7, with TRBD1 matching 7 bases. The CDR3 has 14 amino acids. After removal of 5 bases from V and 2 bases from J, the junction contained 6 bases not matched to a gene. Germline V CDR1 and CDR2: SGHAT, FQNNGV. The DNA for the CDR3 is TGTGCCAGCAGCCCAGGGGGTAGGGCCTACGAGCAGTACTTC. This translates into CASSPGGRAYEQYF.

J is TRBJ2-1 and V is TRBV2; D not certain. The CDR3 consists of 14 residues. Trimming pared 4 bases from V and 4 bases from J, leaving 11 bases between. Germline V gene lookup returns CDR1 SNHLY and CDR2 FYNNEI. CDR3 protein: CASSVMTPYNEQFF. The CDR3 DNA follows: TGTGCCAGCAGTGTAATGACTCCTTACAATGAGCAGTTCTTC.

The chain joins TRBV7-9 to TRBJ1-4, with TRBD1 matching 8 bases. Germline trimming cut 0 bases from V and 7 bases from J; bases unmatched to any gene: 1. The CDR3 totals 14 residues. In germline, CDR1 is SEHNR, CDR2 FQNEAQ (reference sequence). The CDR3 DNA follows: TGTGCCAGCAGCTTAGCAACAGGGGGTGAAAAACTGTTTTTT. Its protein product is CASSLATGGEKLFF.

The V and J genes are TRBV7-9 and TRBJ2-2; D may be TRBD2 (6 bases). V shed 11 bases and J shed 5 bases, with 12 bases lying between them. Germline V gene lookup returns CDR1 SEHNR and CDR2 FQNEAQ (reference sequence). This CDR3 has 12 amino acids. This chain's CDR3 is CAGTRGTGELFF. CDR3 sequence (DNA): TGTGCCGGCACCCGGGGGACCGGGGAGCTGTTTTTT.

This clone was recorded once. This CDR3 is CASGSRRLFSYNSPLHF. Here the CDR3 DNA reads TGTGCTAGTGGTTCGAGGAGGCTTTTCTCCTATAATTCACCCCTCCACTTT. V usage is TRBV12-5 and J usage is TRBJ1-6; D is uncertain. The germline V and J ends were trimmed by 4 bases and 0 bases, with 13 bases remaining between them. Germline CDR1 and CDR2: LGHNT and FRNRAP. This CDR3 region has 17 residues.

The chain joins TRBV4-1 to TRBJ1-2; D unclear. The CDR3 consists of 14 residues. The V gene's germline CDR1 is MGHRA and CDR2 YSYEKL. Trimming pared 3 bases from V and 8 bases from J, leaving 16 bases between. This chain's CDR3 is CASSQAPGGYGYTF. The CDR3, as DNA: TGCGCCAGCAGCCAGGCTCCAGGCGGGTACGGCTACACCTTC.

The CDR3: CASSSERGFQETQYF. For the CDR3, the DNA is TGTGCCAGCAGCTCCGAAAGGGGGTTCCAAGAGACCCAGTACTTC. The chain joins TRBV5-4 to TRBJ2-5; D perhaps matches TRBD1 (6 bases). Trimming stripped 3 bases from V and 1 base from J, with 13 bases between. The V gene's germline CDR1 is SGHNT and CDR2 YYREEE (reference sequence). The CDR3 is 15 amino acids.

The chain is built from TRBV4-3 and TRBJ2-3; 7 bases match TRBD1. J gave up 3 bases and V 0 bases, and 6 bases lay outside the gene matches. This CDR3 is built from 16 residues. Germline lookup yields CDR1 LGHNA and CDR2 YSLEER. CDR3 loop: CASSQELQGMTDTQYF. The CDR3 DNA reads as TGCGCCAGCAGCCAAGAATTACAGGGGATGACAGATACGCAGTATTTT.

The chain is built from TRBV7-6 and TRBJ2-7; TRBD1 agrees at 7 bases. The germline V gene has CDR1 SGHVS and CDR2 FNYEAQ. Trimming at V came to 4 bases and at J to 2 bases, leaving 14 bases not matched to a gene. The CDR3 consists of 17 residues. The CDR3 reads CASSSLRGPRIPYEQYF. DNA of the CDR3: TGTGCCAGCAGCTCACTAAGGGGGCCCCGTATACCCTACGAGCAGTACTTC.

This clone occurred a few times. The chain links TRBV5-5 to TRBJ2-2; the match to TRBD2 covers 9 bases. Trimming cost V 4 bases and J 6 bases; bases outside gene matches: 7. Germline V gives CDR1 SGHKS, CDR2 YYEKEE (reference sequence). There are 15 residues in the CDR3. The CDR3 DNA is TGTGCCAGCAGCCATCCGGGACTAGCCCCCGGGGAGCTGTTTTTT. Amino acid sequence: CASSHPGLAPGELFF.

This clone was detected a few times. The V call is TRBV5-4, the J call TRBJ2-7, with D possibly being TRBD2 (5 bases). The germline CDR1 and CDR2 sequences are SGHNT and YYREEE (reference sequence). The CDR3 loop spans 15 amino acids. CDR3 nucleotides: TGTGCGGTGGCTTCGGCGGGCAGTATTTTCTACGAGCAGTACTTC. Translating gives CAVASAGSIFYEQYF.

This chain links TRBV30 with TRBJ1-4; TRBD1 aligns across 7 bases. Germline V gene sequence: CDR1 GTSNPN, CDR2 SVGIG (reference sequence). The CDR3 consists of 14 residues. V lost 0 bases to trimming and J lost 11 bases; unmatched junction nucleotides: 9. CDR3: CAWSVIVGGGKLFF. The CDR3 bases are TGTGCCTGGAGTGTAATAGTTGGAGGGGGCAAACTGTTTTTT.

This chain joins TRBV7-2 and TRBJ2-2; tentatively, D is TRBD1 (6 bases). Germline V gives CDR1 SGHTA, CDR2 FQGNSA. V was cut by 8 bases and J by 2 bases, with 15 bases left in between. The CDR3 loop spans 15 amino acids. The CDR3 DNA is TGTGCCAGCCCTCCGAGGGGGATTAACACCGGGGAGCTGTTTTTT. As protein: CASPPRGINTGELFF.

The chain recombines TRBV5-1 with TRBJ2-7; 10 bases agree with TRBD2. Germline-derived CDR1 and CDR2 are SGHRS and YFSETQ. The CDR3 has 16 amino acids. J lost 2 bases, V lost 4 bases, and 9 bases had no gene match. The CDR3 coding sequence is TGCGCCAGCAGCCGCGAGGGAGCGGGAGGGACCTACGAGCAGTACTTC. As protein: CASSREGAGGTYEQYF.

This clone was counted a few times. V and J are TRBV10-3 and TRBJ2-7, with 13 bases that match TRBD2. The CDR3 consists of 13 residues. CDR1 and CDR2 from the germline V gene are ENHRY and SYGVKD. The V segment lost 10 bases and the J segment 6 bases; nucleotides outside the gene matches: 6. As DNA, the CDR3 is TGTGCCAGCCGGACTAGCGGGAGTACCGAGCAGTACTTC. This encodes CASRTSGSTEQYF.